These 3 T cell receptor beta chains share one sample of origin, sequenced in a study of response to subunit inactivated influenza vaccine. TCRdb recomputed calls from the RT-PCR reads with MiXCR, one row per CDR3 protein. The sample records more than 400,000 distinct CDR3 sequences, approximately 7.3% being singletons. The sequenced sample was PBMCs from blood, obtained about 23 months after vaccination. The receptors were sampled from a man between 50 and 70 years old who received an inactivated influenza vaccine.

The rearrangement links TRBV11-3 to TRBJ2-7, with a weak D call TRBD2 (5 bases). The V gene lost 2 bases and the J gene lost 3 bases, with 14 bases spanning the gap. This CDR3 comprises 15 residues. CDR1 SGHNT and CDR2 YENEEA come from the germline V gene. The CDR3 loop is CASSLFRDTGYEQYF. CDR3 DNA sequence: TGTGCCAGCAGCTTATTCCGGGATACGGGCTACGAGCAGTACTTC.

The V and J genes are TRBV12-3 or TRBV12-4 and TRBJ1-1; D not resolved. V was trimmed by 1 base and J by 10 bases, leaving 10 bases between them. This CDR3 contains 12 residues. This CDR3 is CASSLGGVVAFF. The CDR3, as DNA: TGTGCCAGCAGTTTAGGAGGAGTTGTAGCTTTCTTT.

This clonotype was detected only a few times. The chain employs TRBV15 and TRBJ2-2, with TRBD2 as a possible D gene (6 bases). The CDR3 extends over 16 amino acids. The V end lost 5 bases, the J end lost 3 bases, and 16 bases lay between the germline ends. Looked up from germline, CDR1 is LNHNV and CDR2 is YYDKDF (reference sequence). CDR3 sequence (DNA): TGTGCCACCAGCGGCGAATTGGGGGACTACACCGGGGAGCTGTTTTTT. This sequence encodes CATSGELGDYTGELFF.